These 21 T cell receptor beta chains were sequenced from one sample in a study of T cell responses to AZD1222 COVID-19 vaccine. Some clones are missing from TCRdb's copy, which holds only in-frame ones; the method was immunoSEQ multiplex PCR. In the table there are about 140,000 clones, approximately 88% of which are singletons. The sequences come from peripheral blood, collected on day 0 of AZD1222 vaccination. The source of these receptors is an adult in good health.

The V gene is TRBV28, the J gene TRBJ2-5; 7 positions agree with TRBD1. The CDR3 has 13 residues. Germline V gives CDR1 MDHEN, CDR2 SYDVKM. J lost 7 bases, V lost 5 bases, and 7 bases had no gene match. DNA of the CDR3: TGTGCCAGCAGTCTCGACAGGGTAGGGACCCAGTACTTC. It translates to CASSLDRVGTQYF.

The CDR3 is CAWSVRTNYGYTF. The CDR3 DNA sequence: TGTGCCTGGAGTGTACGAACTAACTATGGCTACACCTTC. The chain uses TRBV30 and TRBJ1-2; D not resolved. Trimming stripped 0 bases from V and 0 bases from J, with 5 bases between. Germline CDR1 GTSNPN, CDR2 SVGIG (reference sequence). The CDR3 is made up of 13 amino acids.

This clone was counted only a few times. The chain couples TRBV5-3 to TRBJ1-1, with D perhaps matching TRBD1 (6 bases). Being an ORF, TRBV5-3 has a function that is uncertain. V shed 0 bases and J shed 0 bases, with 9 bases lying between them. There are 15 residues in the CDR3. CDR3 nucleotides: TGTGCCAGAAGCTTGGACAGGGTAATGAACACTGAAGCTTTCTTT. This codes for CARSLDRVMNTEAFF.

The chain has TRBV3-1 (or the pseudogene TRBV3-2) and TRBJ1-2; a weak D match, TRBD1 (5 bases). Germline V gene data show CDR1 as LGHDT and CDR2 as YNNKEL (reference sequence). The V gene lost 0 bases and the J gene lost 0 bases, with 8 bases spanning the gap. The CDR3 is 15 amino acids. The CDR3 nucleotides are TGTGCCAGCAGCCAAGAAACCAGGGCTAACTATGGCTACACCTTC. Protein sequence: CASSQETRANYGYTF.

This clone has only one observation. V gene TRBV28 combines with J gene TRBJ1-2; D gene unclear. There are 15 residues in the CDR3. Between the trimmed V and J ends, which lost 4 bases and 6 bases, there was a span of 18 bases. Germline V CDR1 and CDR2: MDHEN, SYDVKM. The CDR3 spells CASSSPDPSWDGYTF. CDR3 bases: TGTGCCAGCAGTTCTCCGGACCCAAGTTGGGATGGCTACACCTTC.

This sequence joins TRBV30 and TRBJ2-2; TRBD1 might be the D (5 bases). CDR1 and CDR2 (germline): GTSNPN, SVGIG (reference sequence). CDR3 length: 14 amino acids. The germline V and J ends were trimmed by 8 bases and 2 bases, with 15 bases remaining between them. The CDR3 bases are TGTGCCGGACCGACGGACATCAACACCGGGGAGCTGTTTTTT. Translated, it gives CAGPTDINTGELFF.

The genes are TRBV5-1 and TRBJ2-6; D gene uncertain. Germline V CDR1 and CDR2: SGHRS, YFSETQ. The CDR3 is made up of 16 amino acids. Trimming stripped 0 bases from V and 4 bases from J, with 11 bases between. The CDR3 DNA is TGCGCCAGCAGCTTGGACGCGGCGCGGGGGGCCAACGTCCTGACTTTC. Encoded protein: CASSLDAARGANVLTF.

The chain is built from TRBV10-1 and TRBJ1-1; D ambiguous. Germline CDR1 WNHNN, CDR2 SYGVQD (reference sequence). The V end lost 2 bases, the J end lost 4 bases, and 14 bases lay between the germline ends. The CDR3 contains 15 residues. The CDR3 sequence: CASSEEPIPSTEAFF. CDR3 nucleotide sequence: TGCGCCAGCAGTGAGGAACCTATCCCCAGCACTGAAGCTTTCTTT.

This CDR3 is CASSLPTYGVAFF. CDR3 nucleotides: TGTGCCAGCAGTTTACCAACCTACGGGGTAGCTTTCTTT. The chain has TRBV28 and TRBJ1-1; D ambiguous. This CDR3 has 13 residues. Germline assignment: CDR1 MDHEN and CDR2 SYDVKM. V dropped 2 bases and J dropped 10 bases, with 14 bases sitting between them.

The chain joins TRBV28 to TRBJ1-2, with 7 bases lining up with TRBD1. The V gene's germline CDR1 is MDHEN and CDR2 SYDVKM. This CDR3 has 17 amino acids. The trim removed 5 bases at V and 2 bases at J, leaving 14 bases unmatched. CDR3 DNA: TGTGCCAGCAGTCCCATATCCCCTAGACAGGGAAACTATGGCTACACCTTC. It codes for CASSPISPRQGNYGYTF.

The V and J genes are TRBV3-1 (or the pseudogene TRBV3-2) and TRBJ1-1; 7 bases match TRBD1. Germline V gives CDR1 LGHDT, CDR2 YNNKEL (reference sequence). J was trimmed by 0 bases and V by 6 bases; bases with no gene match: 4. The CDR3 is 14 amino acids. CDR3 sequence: CASRLGGLNTEAFF. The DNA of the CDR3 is TGTGCCAGCAGGCTAGGGGGCCTGAACACTGAAGCTTTCTTT.

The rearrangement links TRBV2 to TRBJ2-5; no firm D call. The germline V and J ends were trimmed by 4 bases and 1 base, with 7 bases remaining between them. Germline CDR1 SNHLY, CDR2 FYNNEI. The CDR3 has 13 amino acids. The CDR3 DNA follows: TGTGCCAGCAGTGGGGAACCCCAAGAGACCCAGTACTTC. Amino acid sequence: CASSGEPQETQYF.

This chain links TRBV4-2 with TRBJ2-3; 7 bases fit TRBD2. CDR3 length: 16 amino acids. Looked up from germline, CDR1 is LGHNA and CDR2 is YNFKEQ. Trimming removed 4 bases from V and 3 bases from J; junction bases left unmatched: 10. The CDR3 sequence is CASSPQAKRGTDTQYF. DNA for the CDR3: TGTGCCAGCAGCCCCCAGGCCAAGCGGGGTACAGATACGCAGTATTTT.

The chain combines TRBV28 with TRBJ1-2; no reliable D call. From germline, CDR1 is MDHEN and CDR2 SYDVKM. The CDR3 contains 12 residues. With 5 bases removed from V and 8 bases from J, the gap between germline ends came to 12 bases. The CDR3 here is CASSLKGVGYTF. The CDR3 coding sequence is TGTGCCAGCAGTCTGAAGGGAGTAGGCTACACCTTC.

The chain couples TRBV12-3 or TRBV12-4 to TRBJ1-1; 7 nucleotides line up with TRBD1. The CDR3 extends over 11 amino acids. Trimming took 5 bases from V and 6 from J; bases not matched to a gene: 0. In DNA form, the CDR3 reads TGTGCCAGCAGTCAGGGGGCTGAAGCTTTCTTT. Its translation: CASSQGAEAFF.

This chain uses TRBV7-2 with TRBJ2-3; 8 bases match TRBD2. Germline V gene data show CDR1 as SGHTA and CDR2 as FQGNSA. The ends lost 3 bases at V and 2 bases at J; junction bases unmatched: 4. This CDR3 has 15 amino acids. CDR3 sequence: CASSLGTRLTDTQYF. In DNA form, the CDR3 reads TGTGCCAGCAGCTTGGGGACTAGACTCACAGATACGCAGTATTTT.

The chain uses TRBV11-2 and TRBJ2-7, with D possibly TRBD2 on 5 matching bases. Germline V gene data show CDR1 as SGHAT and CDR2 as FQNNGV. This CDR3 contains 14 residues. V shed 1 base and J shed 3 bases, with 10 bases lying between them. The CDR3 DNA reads TGTGCCAGCAGCTTAGGCCCCGGAGGCTACGAGCAGTACTTC. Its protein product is CASSLGPGGYEQYF.

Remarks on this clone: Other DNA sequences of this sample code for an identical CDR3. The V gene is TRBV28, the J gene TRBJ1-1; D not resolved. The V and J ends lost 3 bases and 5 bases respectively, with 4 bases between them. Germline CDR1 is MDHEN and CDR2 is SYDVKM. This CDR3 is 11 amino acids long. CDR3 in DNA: TGTGCCAGCAGTTTTCGGACTGAAGCTTTCTTT. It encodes CASSFRTEAFF.

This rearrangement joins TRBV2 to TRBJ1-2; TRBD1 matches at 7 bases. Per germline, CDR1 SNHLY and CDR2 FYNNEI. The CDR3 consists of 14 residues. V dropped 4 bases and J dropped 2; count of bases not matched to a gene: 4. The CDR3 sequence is CASSVAGGNYGYTF. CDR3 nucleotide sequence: TGTGCCAGCAGTGTCGCAGGGGGGAACTATGGCTACACCTTC. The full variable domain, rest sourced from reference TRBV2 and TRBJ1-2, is EPEVTQTPSHQVTQMGQEVILRCVPISNHLYFYWYRQILGQKVEFLVSFYNNEISEKSEIFDDQFSVERPDGSNFTLKIRSTKLEDSAMYFCASSVAGGNYGYTFGSGTRLTVV.

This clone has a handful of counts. The CDR3 DNA is TGTGCCAGCAGCGTAGCTGGGGGCGGTGAAGCTTTCTTT. Amino acid sequence: CASSVAGGGEAFF. J is TRBJ1-1 and V is TRBV9, with D perhaps matching TRBD1 (6 bases). This CDR3 is 13 amino acids long. The germline V and J ends were trimmed by 0 bases and 7 bases, with 10 bases remaining between them. Germline V gene sequence: CDR1 SGDLS, CDR2 YYNGEE.

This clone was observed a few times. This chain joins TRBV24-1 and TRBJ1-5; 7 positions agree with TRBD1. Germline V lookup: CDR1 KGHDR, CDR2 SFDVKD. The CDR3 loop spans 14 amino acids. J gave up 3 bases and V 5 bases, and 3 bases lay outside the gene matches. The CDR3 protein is CATSVGQSNQPQHF. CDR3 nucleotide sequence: TGTGCCACCAGTGTGGGACAGTCCAATCAGCCCCAGCATTTT.